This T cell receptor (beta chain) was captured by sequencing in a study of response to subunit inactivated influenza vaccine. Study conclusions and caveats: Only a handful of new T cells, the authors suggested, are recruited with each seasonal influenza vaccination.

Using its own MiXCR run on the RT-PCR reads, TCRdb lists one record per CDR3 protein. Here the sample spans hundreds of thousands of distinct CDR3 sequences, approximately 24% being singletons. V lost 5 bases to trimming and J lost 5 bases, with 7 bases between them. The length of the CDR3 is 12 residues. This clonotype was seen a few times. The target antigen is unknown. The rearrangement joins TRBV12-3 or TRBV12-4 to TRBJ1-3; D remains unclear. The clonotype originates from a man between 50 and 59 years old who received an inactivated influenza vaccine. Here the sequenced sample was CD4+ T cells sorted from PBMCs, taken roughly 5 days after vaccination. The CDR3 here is CASSETRNTIYF. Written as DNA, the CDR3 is TGTGCCAGCAGTGAAACCCGAAACACCATATATTTT.